The 24 T cell receptor beta chains in this list originate from one sample, sequenced in a study of post-analysis software for immune sequencing data. Researchers reported that TCR beta cDNA libraries carried unique molecular identifiers. TCRdb re-analysed the PCR reads in MiXCR, keeping a single row per CDR3 protein. The sample yields about 820,000 distinct CDR3 sequences, under 70% seen once. For these receptors, no antigen is known. Overall study results and limits: Patients showed TRBV5-6, TRBV5-1 and TRBV20-1 among 4 or 5 TRBV segments more frequent than in controls.

What was sequenced was blood. The origin of the receptors is a girl aged 10 to 17 with multiple sclerosis.

Only a few counts were recorded for this clonotype. The gene calls are TRBV29-1 and TRBJ2-5, with D uncertain. CDR1 is SQVTM, CDR2 ANQGSEA, per germline. The length of the CDR3 is 12 residues. Trimming pared 4 bases from V and 2 bases from J, leaving 8 bases between. The CDR3 sequence is CSVGLGQETQYF. DNA for the CDR3: TGCAGCGTTGGACTGGGACAAGAGACCCAGTACTTC.

The rearrangement links TRBV12-3 or TRBV12-4 to TRBJ2-7; 14 positions agree with TRBD2. The ends lost 0 bases at V and 2 bases at J; junction bases unmatched: 9. The CDR3 length is 19 residues. The CDR3 region has the DNA TGTGCCAGCAGTTTAGCGAGACTAGCGGGAGGGAGAGGGACCTACGAGCAGTACTTC. This codes for CASSLARLAGGRGTYEQYF.

The rearrangement joins TRBV12-3 or TRBV12-4 to TRBJ2-3; D perhaps matches TRBD2 (6 bases). The germline V and J ends were trimmed by 7 bases and 4 bases, with 18 bases remaining between them. The CDR3 extends over 15 amino acids. The CDR3 loop reads CASTLGGPRADTQYF. The CDR3 bases are TGTGCCAGCACCCTAGGAGGGCCTCGGGCAGATACGCAGTATTTT.

The V gene is TRBV7-7, the J gene TRBJ2-5; TRBD1 aligns across 10 bases. CDR3 length equals 17 residues. Unmatched junction bases numbered 12, after V lost 4 bases and J lost 4 bases. From germline, CDR1 is SSHAT and CDR2 FNYEAQ (reference sequence). CDR3 sequence reads: CASSSNLGQGGRETQYF. DNA of the CDR3: TGTGCCAGCAGCTCAAATCTCGGACAGGGGGGGCGAGAGACCCAGTACTTC.

The chain recombines TRBV20-1 with TRBJ2-7; D unresolved. Trimming stripped 5 bases from V and 0 bases from J, with 17 bases between. The V gene's germline CDR1 is DFQATT and CDR2 SNEGSKA (reference sequence). The length of the CDR3 is 15 residues. The CDR3 bases are TGCAGTGCTTACCCTGACGGATACAGCTCCTACGAGCAGTACTTC. Its translation: CSAYPDGYSSYEQYF.

This clonotype was seen more than once but under ten times. This chain links TRBV25-1 with TRBJ1-4; perhaps TRBD1 as D (5 bases). CDR1 is MGHDK and CDR2 is SYGVNS in the germline V gene. The CDR3 extends over 13 amino acids. Trimming removed 5 bases from V and 3 bases from J, with 7 bases in between. CDR3 nucleotides: TGTGCCAGCAGTCCGGGGGCTAATGAAAAACTGTTTTTT. It yields the protein CASSPGANEKLFF.

J is TRBJ2-5 and V is TRBV20-1; TRBD1 might be the D (6 bases). The J call may not be correct, given that the DNA end is closer to TRBJ2-7. The length of the CDR3 is 13 residues. Germline CDR1 DFQATT, CDR2 SNEGSKA (reference sequence). This chain's CDR3 is CSARLTTGREQYF. DNA for the CDR3: TGCAGTGCTAGACTTACTACAGGGCGCGAGCAGTACTTC.

The chain joins TRBV12-3 or TRBV12-4 to TRBJ1-1; D uncertain. This CDR3 contains 13 residues. Trimming pared 6 bases from V and 8 bases from J, leaving 16 bases between. CDR3 DNA sequence: TGTGCCAGCAGCCCCGTTGAAGGCGCCGAAGCTTTCTTT. This sequence encodes CASSPVEGAEAFF.

The chain links TRBV4-1 to TRBJ2-2; D gene uncertain. Germline loops: CDR1 MGHRA, CDR2 YSYEKL. The CDR3 contains 15 residues. V was shortened by 1 base and J by 2 bases, with 8 bases between the two germline ends. The CDR3 region is CASSQVRRNTGELFF. The CDR3 coding sequence is TGCGCCAGCAGCCAAGTCAGGCGTAACACCGGGGAGCTGTTTTTT.

This sequence joins TRBV4-1 and TRBJ2-5; 13 bases match TRBD2. The DNA end is a closer match to TRBJ2-7, so the J assignment may be wrong. The CDR3 has 18 amino acids. The germline gives CDR1 MGHRA, CDR2 YSYEKL. The CDR3 DNA follows: TGCGCCAGCAGCCAAGATCGGGGACTAGCGGGGCCCCTCTACGAGCAGTACTTC. Its translation: CASSQDRGLAGPLYEQYF.

The rearrangement links TRBV12-3 or TRBV12-4 to TRBJ2-4, with 7 bases aligning to TRBD2. This CDR3 has 14 residues. J gave up 4 bases and V 5 bases, and 5 bases lay outside the gene matches. CDR3 protein: CASSVGGIKNIQYF. In DNA, the CDR3 is TGTGCCAGCAGTGTGGGAGGGATTAAAAACATTCAGTACTTC.

In this sample, this clonotype turned up once. The chain couples TRBV3-1 to TRBJ2-7; D possibly corresponds to TRBD2 (6 bases). This CDR3 comprises 15 residues. The germline gives CDR1 LGHDT, CDR2 YNNKEL (reference sequence). With 4 bases removed from V and 4 bases from J, the gap between germline ends came to 17 bases. This chain's CDR3 is CASSPGAGSQYEQYF. For the CDR3, the DNA is TGTGCCAGCAGCCCGGGAGCCGGGAGTCAGTACGAGCAGTACTTC.

The CDR3 region has the DNA TGTGCCAGCAGCGAAACCTGGCGCACTGAAGCTTTCTTT. Residues: CASSETWRTEAFF. The rearrangement uses TRBV7-3 and TRBJ1-1; D call uncertain. The CDR3 runs to 13 residues. V gave up 5 bases and J gave up 4 bases, with 11 bases separating them. Germline CDR1 is SGHTA and CDR2 is FQGTGA.

The rearrangement uses TRBV6-6 and TRBJ2-7, with D uncertain. V dropped 6 bases and J dropped 6 bases, with 12 bases sitting between them. The CDR3 spans 12 residues. Germline V gene lookup returns CDR1 MNHNY and CDR2 SVGAGI (reference sequence). DNA of the CDR3: TGTGCCAGCAGCTCCCCGTTTGGCGAGCAGTACTTC. The encoded protein is CASSSPFGEQYF.

Concerning this clonotype itself: At one of its ends the junction is not consistent with the germline gene, which may arise from a read error. The rearrangement joins TRBV5-1 to TRBJ1-2, with D possibly TRBD1 on 5 matching bases. This CDR3 has 13 amino acids. Germline CDR1 SGHRS, CDR2 YFSETQ. The CDR3 DNA reads TGTGCCAGCAGCTTGGTAGCGGGGGATGGCTACACCTTC. The encoded protein is CASSLVAGDGYTF.

The V call is TRBV20-1, the J call TRBJ2-3, with 8 bases lining up with TRBD2. In germline, CDR1 is DFQATT, CDR2 SNEGSKA (reference sequence). The CDR3 runs to 14 residues. Trimming took 7 bases from V and 4 from J; bases not matched to a gene: 10. This CDR3 is CSGLEREFPDTQYF. The CDR3 DNA follows: TGCAGTGGGTTGGAGCGGGAGTTTCCAGATACGCAGTATTTT.

This rearrangement joins TRBV6-1 to TRBJ1-6, with 10 bases fitting TRBD1. Germline trimming cut 6 bases from V and 9 bases from J; bases unmatched to any gene: 23. This CDR3 is 20 amino acids long. CDR1 MNHNS and CDR2 SASEGT come from the germline V gene. The CDR3 DNA reads TGTGCCAGCAGACAACGCAAAACAGGTCCGGGACAGGGGATTCGTTCACCCCTCCACTTT. This translates into CASRQRKTGPGQGIRSPLHF.

This clonotype was found once. The chain carries TRBV7-3 and TRBJ1-1; no clear D gene. The germline V gene has CDR1 SGHTA and CDR2 FQGTGA. The V end lost 4 bases, the J end lost 6 bases, and 12 bases lay between the germline ends. The CDR3 is made up of 13 amino acids. CDR3 coding DNA: TGTGCCAGCAGCTCCGGTGCGGTAGCTGAAGCTTTCTTT. The encoded protein is CASSSGAVAEAFF.

The chain has TRBV29-1 and TRBJ1-4; D perhaps matches TRBD1 (5 bases). Germline V gene sequence: CDR1 SQVTM, CDR2 ANQGSEA. The CDR3 covers 14 residues. The V end was cut by 6 bases, the J end by 3 bases, with 14 bases between. CDR3 sequence: CSVRGGAANEKLFF. DNA for the CDR3: TGCAGCGTCCGAGGAGGGGCCGCTAATGAAAAACTGTTTTTT.

CDR3 DNA sequence: TGCAGTGCTAGAGAGGGTGTAGAAGCTTTCTTT. It translates to CSAREGVEAFF. The chain couples TRBV20-1 to TRBJ1-1; D uncertain. V was shortened by 0 bases and J by 8 bases, with 7 bases between the two germline ends. CDR3 size: 11 residues. Germline V CDR1 and CDR2: DFQATT, SNEGSKA (reference sequence).

The chain joins TRBV6-1 to TRBJ2-3; 12 bases match TRBD2. V lost 8 bases to trimming and J lost 2 bases; unmatched junction nucleotides: 14. Per the germline V gene, CDR1 is MNHNS and CDR2 is SASEGT. This CDR3 is built from 18 residues. This CDR3 is CASEPGLAGTRLTDTQYF. CDR3 bases: TGTGCCAGCGAGCCCGGACTAGCGGGAACCCGACTCACAGATACGCAGTATTTT.

The rearrangement uses TRBV6-1 and TRBJ2-5, with D maybe TRBD1 (5 bases). V lost 5 bases, J lost 7 bases, and 11 bases lay in between. Germline values: CDR1 MNHNS, CDR2 SASEGT. The CDR3 is 12 amino acids. The CDR3 bases are TGTGCCAGCAGTCAGGGTTGGGGGACCCAGTACTTC. Translated, it gives CASSQGWGTQYF.

The V call is TRBV6-6, the J call TRBJ1-4; D remains unclear. The CDR3 runs to 17 residues. V lost 4 bases to trimming and J lost 5 bases, with 20 bases between them. Per germline, CDR1 MNHNY and CDR2 SVGAGI (reference sequence). CDR3 nucleotide sequence: TGTGCCAGCAGTTTCCAAATCCGGTCTTACGTAAATGAAAAACTGTTTTTT. This gives the protein CASSFQIRSYVNEKLFF.

The V gene is TRBV11-2, the J gene TRBJ2-5; D is possibly TRBD1 (6 bases). Looked up from germline, CDR1 is SGHAT and CDR2 is FQNNGV. The CDR3 extends over 15 amino acids. Trimming left V 5 bases short and J 5 bases short, with 18 bases between. The CDR3 DNA sequence: TGTGCCAGCAGCCGGACAGAGTTCTCCGGGGAGACCCAGTACTTC. Its translation: CASSRTEFSGETQYF.